The rows below give T cell receptor beta chains drawn from one sample of a study of blood T cells in healthy people across ages. Via MiXCR, TCRdb re-called the 5' RACE reads, giving one row per CDR3 protein. The sample carries 750,000 to 950,000 distinct CDR3 sequences, roughly 26% recorded once. The same sample was also used in a study of T cells of mothers and their children.

The material sequenced was blood. These receptors originate from a boy aged 5-17 years in good health. The CDR3 runs from the conserved cysteine through the conserved F or W. A D gene is named only where the DNA matches it firmly. Expanded clones are given a class, and other clones once, few, many or no size at all.

d_call cdr3_length j_call clone_size v_call cdr3_aa cdr3_nt
TRBD2 17 TRBJ2-7 few TRBV5-1 CASSFGTSDRHSYEQYF TGCGCCAGCAGTTTCGGGACTAGCGACCGCCATTCCTACGAGCAGTACTTC
. 14 TRBJ1-2 . TRBV6-5 CASKETARDYGYTF TGTGCCAGCAAGGAGACAGCTCGGGACTATGGCTACACCTTC
TRBD1 16 TRBJ2-6 . TRBV6-1 CASSVTGGAGANVLTF TGTGCCAGCTCCGTGACAGGGGGAGCTGGGGCCAACGTCCTGACTTTC
TRBD2 18 TRBJ2-4 . TRBV29-1 CSVEERGGVIEGKNIQYF TGCAGCGTTGAAGAACGCGGGGGAGTAATTGAGGGCAAAAACATTCAGTACTTC
TRBD2 14 TRBJ2-7 . TRBV20-1 CSAWTSGGSYEQYF TGCAGTGCTTGGACTAGCGGGGGTTCCTACGAGCAGTACTTC
. 12 TRBJ2-7 . TRBV7-9 CASSSGYGEQYF TGTGCCAGCAGCTCAGGGTATGGCGAGCAGTACTTC
. 16 TRBJ2-7 few TRBV5-5 CASALEDIPSSYEQYF TGTGCCAGCGCCCTTGAGGACATTCCGAGCTCCTACGAGCAGTACTTC
TRBD1 16 TRBJ2-7 once TRBV10-3 CAIQRVGTGKRDEQYF TGTGCCATCCAGCGGGTGGGGACAGGGAAGCGCGACGAGCAGTACTTC
. 14 TRBJ2-7 . TRBV4-1 CASSRSADSYEQYF TGCGCCAGCAGCCGCTCGGCAGACTCCTACGAGCAGTACTTC
TRBD2 17 TRBJ2-5 . TRBV7-6 CASSLSLAGGAMETQYF TGTGCCAGCAGCTTGAGCCTAGCGGGGGGTGCGATGGAGACCCAGTACTTC
. 15 TRBJ2-5 . TRBV3-1 CASSQEAQGWQTQYF TGTGCCAGCAGCCAAGAGGCTCAGGGGTGGCAGACCCAGTACTTC
TRBD2 15 TRBJ2-2 . TRBV7-7 CASSGAGMNTGELFF TGTGCCAGCAGCGGAGCGGGGATGAACACCGGGGAGCTGTTTTTT
. 14 TRBJ2-5 . TRBV7-9 CASSPIAYQETQYF TGTGCCAGCAGCCCTATAGCGTACCAAGAGACCCAGTACTTC
. 17 TRBJ2-7 . TRBV7-9 CASSSPAPVTPDHEQYF TGTGCCAGCAGCTCACCAGCCCCGGTAACCCCGGACCACGAGCAGTACTTC
TRBD1 17 TRBJ1-1 few TRBV12-3/TRBV12-4 CASSLGQLELVNTEAFF TGTGCCAGCAGCCTGGGACAGCTCGAACTCGTGAACACTGAAGCTTTCTTT
. 15 TRBJ2-2 . TRBV25-1 CASSWGPGTSGELFF TGTGCCAGCAGTTGGGGGCCAGGGACCTCCGGGGAGCTGTTTTTT
. 11 TRBJ2-4 many TRBV29-1 CSVYLKNIQYF TGCAGCGTTTATCTGAAAAACATTCAGTACTTC
. 13 TRBJ1-5 few TRBV20-1 CSAATSPNQPQHF TGCAGTGCTGCGACATCACCCAATCAGCCCCAGCATTTT
. 15 TRBJ2-2 . TRBV7-6 CASSAKDTYTGELFF TGTGCCAGCAGCGCCAAGGACACCTACACCGGGGAGCTGTTTTTT
. 13 TRBJ1-2 . TRBV2 CASSFSLNYGYTF TGTGCCAGCAGCTTCAGCCTTAACTATGGCTACACCTTC
. 12 TRBJ1-4 . TRBV12-5 CASGLGEGKLFF TGTGCTAGTGGTTTGGGAGAAGGAAAACTGTTTTTT
. 15 TRBJ1-4 . TRBV27 CASTLLPATNEKLFF TGTGCCAGCACCTTACTCCCTGCAACTAATGAAAAACTGTTTTTT
. 12 TRBJ2-7 many TRBV14 CASSQESRVPYF TGTGCCAGCAGCCAAGAATCAAGAGTTCCGTACTTC
. 15 TRBJ2-5 . TRBV7-9 CASSRTTGALQTRYF TGTGCCAGCAGCCGGACGACGGGGGCCCTGCAGACCCGGTACTTC
. 14 TRBJ1-6 . TRBV6-5 CASTRDTQNSPLHF TGTGCCAGCACCCGGGACACCCAAAATTCACCCCTCCACTTT
. 15 TRBJ1-3 . TRBV18 CASSPLGNSGNTIYF TGTGCCAGCTCACCCCTTGGGAACTCTGGAAACACCATATATTTT
TRBD1 17 TRBJ2-1 . TRBV4-1 CASSEDLGTGGANEQFF TGCGCCAGCAGCGAAGACCTCGGGACAGGGGGGGCCAATGAGCAGTTCTTC
TRBD2 13 TRBJ2-7 . TRBV20-1 CSARDAGEGEQYF TGCAGTGCTAGAGATGCGGGGGAAGGCGAGCAGTACTTC
TRBD2 14 TRBJ2-5 . TRBV6-6 CASSVLAGRETQYF TGTGCCAGCAGTGTACTAGCGGGACGAGAGACCCAGTACTTC
. 14 TRBJ2-5 . TRBV30 CAGEGGRSPETQYF TGTGCCGGGGAGGGGGGCAGATCCCCAGAGACCCAGTACTTC
. 15 TRBJ1-5 few TRBV15 CASSPLSGRNQPQHF TGTGCCTCCAGCCCCCTCTCTGGTCGCAATCAGCCCCAGCATTTT
. 13 TRBJ2-1 few TRBV3-1 CASSQVQGYEQFF TGTGCCAGCAGCCAAGTCCAGGGGTATGAGCAGTTCTTC
. 12 TRBJ2-1 . TRBV12-3/TRBV12-4 CASSYTHNEQFF TGTGCCAGCAGTTACACCCACAATGAGCAGTTCTTC
TRBD2 13 TRBJ2-7 . TRBV28 CASGLARVYEQYF TGTGCCAGTGGACTAGCGAGAGTCTACGAGCAGTACTTC
. 14 TRBJ2-2 . TRBV12-3/TRBV12-4 CASSFIHQGEEVFF TGTGCCAGCAGTTTTATACATCAGGGCGAGGAGGTGTTTTTT
. 14 TRBJ2-5 . TRBV14 CASSHHTYQETQYF TGTGCCAGCAGCCATCACACGTACCAAGAGACCCAGTACTTC
. 14 TRBJ2-1 . TRBV5-4 CASSLMRGANEQFF TGTGCCAGCAGCTTGATGCGAGGGGCCAATGAGCAGTTCTTC
. 17 TRBJ2-7 . TRBV27 CASSLSWGAEGTYEQYF TGTGCCAGCAGTTTATCATGGGGCGCAGAGGGAACCTACGAGCAGTACTTC
. 12 TRBJ2-1 . TRBV24-1 CAAARPGGEQFF TGTGCCGCCGCTCGACCAGGCGGTGAGCAGTTCTTC
. 16 TRBJ1-6 . TRBV4-2 CASSQDRGGHNSPLHF TGTGCCAGCAGCCAAGATCGGGGGGGGCACAATTCACCCCTCCACTTT
. 15 TRBJ2-1 . TRBV18 CASSPAYMATNEQFF TGTGCCAGCTCACCAGCCTATATGGCCACCAATGAGCAGTTCTTC
. 14 TRBJ2-5 . TRBV25-1 CASSEGQLLETQYF TGTGCCAGCAGTGAAGGACAGTTGCTAGAGACCCAGTACTTC
. 13 TRBJ2-5 few TRBV7-9 CASRPSLTETQYF TGTGCCAGCAGGCCCTCACTCACCGAGACCCAGTACTTC